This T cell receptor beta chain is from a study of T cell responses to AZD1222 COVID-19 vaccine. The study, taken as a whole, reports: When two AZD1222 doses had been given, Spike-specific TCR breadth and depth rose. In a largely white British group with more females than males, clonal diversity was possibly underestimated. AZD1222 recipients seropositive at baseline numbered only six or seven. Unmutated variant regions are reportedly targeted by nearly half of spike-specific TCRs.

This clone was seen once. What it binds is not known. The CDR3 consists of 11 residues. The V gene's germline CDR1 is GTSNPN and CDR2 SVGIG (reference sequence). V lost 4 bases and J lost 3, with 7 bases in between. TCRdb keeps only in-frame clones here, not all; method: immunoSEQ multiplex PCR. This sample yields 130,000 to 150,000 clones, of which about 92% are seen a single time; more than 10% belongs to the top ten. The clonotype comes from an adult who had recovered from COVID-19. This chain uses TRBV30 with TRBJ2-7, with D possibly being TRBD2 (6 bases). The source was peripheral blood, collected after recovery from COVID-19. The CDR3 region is CAWTGGYEQYF. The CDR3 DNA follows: TGTGCCTGGACCGGGGGCTACGAGCAGTACTTC.